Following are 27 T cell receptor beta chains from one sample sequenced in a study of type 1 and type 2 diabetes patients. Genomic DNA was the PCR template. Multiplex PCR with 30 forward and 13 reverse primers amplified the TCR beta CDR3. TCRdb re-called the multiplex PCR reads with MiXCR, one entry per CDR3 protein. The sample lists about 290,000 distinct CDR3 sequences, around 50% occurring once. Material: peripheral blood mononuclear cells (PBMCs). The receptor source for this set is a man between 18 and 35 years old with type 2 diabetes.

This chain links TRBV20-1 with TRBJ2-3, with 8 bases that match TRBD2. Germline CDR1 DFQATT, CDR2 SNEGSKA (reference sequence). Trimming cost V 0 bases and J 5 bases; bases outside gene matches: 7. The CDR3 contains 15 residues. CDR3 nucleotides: TGCAGTGCTAGAGATGGCCGGGGGGGCGGAGATACGCAGTATTTT. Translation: CSARDGRGGGDTQYF.

In DNA form, the CDR3 reads TGTGCCAGCAGCTTAAGGACCGGTTCGGGCACAGATACGCAGTATTTT. Protein sequence: CASSLRTGSGTDTQYF. The chain joins TRBV7-3 to TRBJ2-3; D gene ambiguous. In germline, CDR1 is SGHTA, CDR2 FQGTGA. Trimming removed 1 base from V and 1 base from J, with 12 bases in between. The CDR3 length is 16 residues.

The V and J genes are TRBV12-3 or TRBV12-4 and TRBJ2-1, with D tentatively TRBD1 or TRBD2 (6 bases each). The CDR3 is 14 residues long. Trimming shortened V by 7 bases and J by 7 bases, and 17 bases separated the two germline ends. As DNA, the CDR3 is TGTGCCAGCATACGTTCGGGGGCGCTGAATGAGCAGTTCTTC. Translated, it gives CASIRSGALNEQFF.

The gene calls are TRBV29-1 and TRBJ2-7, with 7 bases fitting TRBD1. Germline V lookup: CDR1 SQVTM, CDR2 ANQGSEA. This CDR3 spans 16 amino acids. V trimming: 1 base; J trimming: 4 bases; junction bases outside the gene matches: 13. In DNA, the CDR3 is TGCAGCGTTGAAGTTAGGGGATACAGGGGCAGGTACGAGCAGTACTTC. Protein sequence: CSVEVRGYRGRYEQYF.

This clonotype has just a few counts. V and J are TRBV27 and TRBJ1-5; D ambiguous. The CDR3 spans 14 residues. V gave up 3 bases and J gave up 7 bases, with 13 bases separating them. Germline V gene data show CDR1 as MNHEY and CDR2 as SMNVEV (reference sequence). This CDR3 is CASSFGGRSQPQHF. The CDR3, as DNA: TGTGCCAGCAGTTTCGGTGGCAGGAGCCAGCCCCAGCATTTT.

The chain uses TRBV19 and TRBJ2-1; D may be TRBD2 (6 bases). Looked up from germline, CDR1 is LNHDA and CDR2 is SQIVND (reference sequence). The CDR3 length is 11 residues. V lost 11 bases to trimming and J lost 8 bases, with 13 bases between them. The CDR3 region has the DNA TGTGCCGTTAGTAGGGAGGATGAGCAGTTCTTC. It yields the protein CAVSREDEQFF.

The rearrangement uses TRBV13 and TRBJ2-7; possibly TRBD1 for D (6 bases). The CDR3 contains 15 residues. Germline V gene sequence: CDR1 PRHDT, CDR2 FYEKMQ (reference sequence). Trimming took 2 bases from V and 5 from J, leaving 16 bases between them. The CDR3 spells CASSLIDQGTNEQYF. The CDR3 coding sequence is TGTGCCAGCAGCTTAATCGACCAGGGGACCAACGAGCAGTACTTC.

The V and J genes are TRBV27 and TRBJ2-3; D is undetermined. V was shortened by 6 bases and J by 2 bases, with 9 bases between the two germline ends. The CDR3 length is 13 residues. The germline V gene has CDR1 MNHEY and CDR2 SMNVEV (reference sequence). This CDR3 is CASRWVPTDTQYF. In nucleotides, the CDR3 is TGTGCCAGCAGATGGGTCCCCACAGATACGCAGTATTTT.

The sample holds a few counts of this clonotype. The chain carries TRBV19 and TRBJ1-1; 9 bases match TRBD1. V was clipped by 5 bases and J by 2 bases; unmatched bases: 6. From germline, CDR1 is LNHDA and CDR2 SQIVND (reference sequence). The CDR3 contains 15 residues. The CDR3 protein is CASSEWDRANTEAFF. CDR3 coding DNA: TGTGCCAGTAGTGAGTGGGACAGGGCCAACACTGAAGCTTTCTTT.

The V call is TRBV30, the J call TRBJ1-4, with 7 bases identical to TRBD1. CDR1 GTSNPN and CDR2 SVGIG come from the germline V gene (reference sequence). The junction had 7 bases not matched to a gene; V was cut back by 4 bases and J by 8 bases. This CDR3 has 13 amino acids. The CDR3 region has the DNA TGTGCCTGGACCGGGACAGCTCGGGAAAAACTGTTTTTT. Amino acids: CAWTGTAREKLFF.

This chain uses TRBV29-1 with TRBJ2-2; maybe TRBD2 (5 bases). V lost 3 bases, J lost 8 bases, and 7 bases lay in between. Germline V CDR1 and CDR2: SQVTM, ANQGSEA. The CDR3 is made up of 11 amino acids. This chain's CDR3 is CSVDGGGELFF. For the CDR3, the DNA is TGCAGCGTTGATGGCGGGGGGGAGCTGTTTTTT.

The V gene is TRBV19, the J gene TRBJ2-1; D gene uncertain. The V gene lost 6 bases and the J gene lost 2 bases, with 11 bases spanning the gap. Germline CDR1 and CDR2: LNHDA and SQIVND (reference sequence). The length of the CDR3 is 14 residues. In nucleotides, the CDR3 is TGTGCCAGTAGCCCCCACGATCCCTACAATGAGCAGTTCTTC. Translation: CASSPHDPYNEQFF.

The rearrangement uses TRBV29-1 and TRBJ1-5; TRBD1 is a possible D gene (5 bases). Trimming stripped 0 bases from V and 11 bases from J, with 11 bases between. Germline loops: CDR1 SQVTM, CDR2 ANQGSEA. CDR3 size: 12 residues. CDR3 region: CSVEDAIGAQHF. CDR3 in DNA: TGCAGCGTTGAAGATGCGATAGGGGCCCAGCATTTT.

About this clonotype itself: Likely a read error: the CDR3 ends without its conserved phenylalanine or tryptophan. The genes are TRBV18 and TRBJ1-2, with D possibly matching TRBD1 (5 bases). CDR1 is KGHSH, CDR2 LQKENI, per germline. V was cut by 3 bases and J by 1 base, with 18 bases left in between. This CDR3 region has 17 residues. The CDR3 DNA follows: TGTGCCAGCTCACCGGACGGGACGGGTATGGTTAACTATGGCTACACCCTC. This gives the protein CASSPDGTGMVNYGYTL.

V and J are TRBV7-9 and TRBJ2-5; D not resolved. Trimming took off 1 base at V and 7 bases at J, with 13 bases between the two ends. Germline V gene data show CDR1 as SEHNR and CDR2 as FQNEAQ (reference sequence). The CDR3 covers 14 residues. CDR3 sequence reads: CASSLDPLVRTQYF. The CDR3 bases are TGTGCCAGCAGCTTAGACCCCTTAGTGAGGACCCAGTACTTC. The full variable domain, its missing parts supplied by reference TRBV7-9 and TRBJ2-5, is DTGVSQNPRHKITKRGQNVTFRCDPISEHNRLYWYRQTLGQGPEFLTYFQNEAQLEKSRLLSDRFSAERPKGSFSTLEIQRTEQGDSAMYLCASSLDPLVRTQYFGPGTRLLVL.

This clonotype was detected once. The CDR3 is CASSLNKGYEQYF. DNA of the CDR3: TGTGCCAGCAGCTTAAACAAGGGGTACGAGCAGTACTTC. The V and J genes are TRBV7-2 and TRBJ2-7; TRBD1 is a possible D gene (5 bases). This CDR3 comprises 13 residues. Trimming shortened V by 2 bases and J by 4 bases, and 9 bases separated the two germline ends. The germline CDR1 and CDR2 sequences are SGHTA and FQGNSA. The whole variable domain, remainder taken from reference TRBV7-2 and TRBJ2-7, is GAGVSQSPSNKVTEKGKDVELRCDPISGHTALYWYRQSLGQGLEFLIYFQGNSAPDKSGLPSDRFSAERTGGSVSTLTIQRTQQEDSAVYLCASSLNKGYEQYFGPGTRLTVT.

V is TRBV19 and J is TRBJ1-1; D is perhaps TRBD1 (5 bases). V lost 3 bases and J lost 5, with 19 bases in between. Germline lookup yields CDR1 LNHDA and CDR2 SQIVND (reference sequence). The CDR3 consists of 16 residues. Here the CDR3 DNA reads TGTGCCAGTAGTATGCGCAGGGAAGGTGTGAGGACTGAAGCTTTCTTT. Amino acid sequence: CASSMRREGVRTEAFF.

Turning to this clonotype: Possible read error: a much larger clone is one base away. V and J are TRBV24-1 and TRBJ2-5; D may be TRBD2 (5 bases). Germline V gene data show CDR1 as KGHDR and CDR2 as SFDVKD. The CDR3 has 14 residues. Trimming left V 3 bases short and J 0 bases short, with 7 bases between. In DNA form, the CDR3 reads TGTGCCACCAGTGATGGGCGGGACCAAGAGACCCAGTACTTC. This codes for CATSDGRDQETQYF.

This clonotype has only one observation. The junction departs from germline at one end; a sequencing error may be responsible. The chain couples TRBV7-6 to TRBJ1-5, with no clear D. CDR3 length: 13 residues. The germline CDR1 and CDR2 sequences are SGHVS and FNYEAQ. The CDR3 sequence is CASSMDPGQPQHF. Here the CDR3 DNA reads TGTGCTAGCAGCATGGATCCGGGGCAGCCCCAGCATTTT.

The CDR3 nucleotides read TGTGCCAGCAGCCAACCCGGGCTGGGGTACCCGGGGAGCGGGGAGCTGTTTTTT. Translating it yields CASSQPGLGYPGSGELFF. The J gene is TRBJ2-2, the V gene TRBV7-9; D is perhaps TRBD2 (5 bases). The germline V gene encodes CDR1 SEHNR and CDR2 FQNEAQ (reference sequence). With 5 bases removed from V and 7 bases from J, the gap between germline ends came to 26 bases. CDR3 size: 18 residues.

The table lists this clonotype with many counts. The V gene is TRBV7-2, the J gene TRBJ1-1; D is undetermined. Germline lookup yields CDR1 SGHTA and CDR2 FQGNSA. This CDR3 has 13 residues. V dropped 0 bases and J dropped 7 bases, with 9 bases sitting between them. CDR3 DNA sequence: TGTGCCAGCAGCTTAGCCGGGGTCGGTGAAGCTTTCTTT. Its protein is CASSLAGVGEAFF. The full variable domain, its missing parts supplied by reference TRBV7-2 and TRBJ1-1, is GAGVSQSPSNKVTEKGKDVELRCDPISGHTALYWYRQSLGQGLEFLIYFQGNSAPDKSGLPSDRFSAERTGGSVSTLTIQRTQQEDSAVYLCASSLAGVGEAFFGQGTRLTVV.

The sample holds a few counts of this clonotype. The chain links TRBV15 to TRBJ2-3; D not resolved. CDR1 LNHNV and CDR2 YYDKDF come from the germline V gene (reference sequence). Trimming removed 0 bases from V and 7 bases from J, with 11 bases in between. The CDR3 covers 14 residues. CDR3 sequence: CATSRDKPIHTQYF. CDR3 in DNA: TGTGCCACCAGCAGAGACAAGCCCATCCATACGCAGTATTTT.

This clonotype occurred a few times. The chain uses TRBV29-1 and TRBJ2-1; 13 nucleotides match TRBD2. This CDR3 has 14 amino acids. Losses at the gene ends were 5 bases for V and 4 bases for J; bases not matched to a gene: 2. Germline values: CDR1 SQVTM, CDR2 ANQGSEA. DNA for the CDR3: TGCAGCGTTCCGACTAGCGGGAGGTACAATGAGCAGTTCTTC. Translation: CSVPTSGRYNEQFF.

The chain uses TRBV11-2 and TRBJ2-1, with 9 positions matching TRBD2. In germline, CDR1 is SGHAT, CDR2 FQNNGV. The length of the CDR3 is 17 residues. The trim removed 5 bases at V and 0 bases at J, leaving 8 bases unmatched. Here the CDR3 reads CASSPFYSGSSYNEQFF. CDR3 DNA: TGTGCCAGCAGCCCTTTTTATAGCGGGAGCTCCTACAATGAGCAGTTCTTC.

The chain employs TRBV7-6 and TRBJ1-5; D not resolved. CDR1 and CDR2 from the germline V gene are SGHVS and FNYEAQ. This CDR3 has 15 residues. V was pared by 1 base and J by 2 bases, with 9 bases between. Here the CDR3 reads CASSLGHAGNQPQHF. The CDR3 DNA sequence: TGTGCCAGCAGCTTAGGGCACGCAGGCAATCAGCCCCAGCATTTT.

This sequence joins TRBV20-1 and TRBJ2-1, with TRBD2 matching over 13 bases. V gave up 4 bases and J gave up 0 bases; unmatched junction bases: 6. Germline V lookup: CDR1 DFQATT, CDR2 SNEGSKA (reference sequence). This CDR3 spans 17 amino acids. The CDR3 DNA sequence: TGCAGTGCTACCGGGACTAGCGGGGCGAGCTCCTACAATGAGCAGTTCTTC. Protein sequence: CSATGTSGASSYNEQFF.

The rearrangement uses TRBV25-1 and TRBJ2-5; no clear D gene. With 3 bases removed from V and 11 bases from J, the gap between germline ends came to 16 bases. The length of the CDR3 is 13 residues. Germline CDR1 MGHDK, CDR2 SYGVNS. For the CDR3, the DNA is TGTGCCAGCAGTGATAAGGGCTACAATGAGCAGTACTTC. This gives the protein CASSDKGYNEQYF.